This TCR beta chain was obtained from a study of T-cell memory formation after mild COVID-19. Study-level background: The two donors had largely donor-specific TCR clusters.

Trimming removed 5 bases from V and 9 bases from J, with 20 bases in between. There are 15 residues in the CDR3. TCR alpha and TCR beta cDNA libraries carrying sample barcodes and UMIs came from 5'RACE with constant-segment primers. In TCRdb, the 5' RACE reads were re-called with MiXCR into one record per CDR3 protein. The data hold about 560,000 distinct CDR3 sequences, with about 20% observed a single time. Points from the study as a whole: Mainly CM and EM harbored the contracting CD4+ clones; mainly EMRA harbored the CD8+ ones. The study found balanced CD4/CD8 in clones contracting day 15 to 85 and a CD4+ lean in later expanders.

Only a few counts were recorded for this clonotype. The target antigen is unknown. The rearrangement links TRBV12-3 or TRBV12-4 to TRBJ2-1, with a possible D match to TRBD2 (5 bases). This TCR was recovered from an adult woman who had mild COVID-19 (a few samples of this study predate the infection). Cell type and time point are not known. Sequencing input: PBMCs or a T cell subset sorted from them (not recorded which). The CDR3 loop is CASSPGEGSGSEQFF. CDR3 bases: TGTGCCAGCAGTCCCGGGGAAGGGTCGGGGAGTGAGCAGTTCTTC.